What follows are 25 T cell receptor beta chains derived from one specimen sequenced in a study of blood T cell repertoires in COVID-19. Data came from immunoSEQ multiplex PCR; TCRdb stores just in-frame clones and leaves some out. The sample lists 180,000 or so clones; approximately 90% were seen once. Sequencing was performed on peripheral blood. The source of these receptors is a man younger than 30 with acute or convalescent COVID-19.

The chain is built from TRBV10-3 and TRBJ1-1; 7 bases map to TRBD1. V gave up 6 bases and J gave up 5 bases; unmatched junction bases: 9. Germline V CDR1 and CDR2: ENHRY, SYGVKD. The CDR3 length is 14 residues. The CDR3 loop is CAISTGEVWTEAFF. The CDR3 nucleotides are TGTGCCATCAGCACAGGGGAAGTGTGGACTGAAGCTTTCTTT.

CDR3 sequence reads: CAWRPNVGEYANEQYF. The DNA for the CDR3 is TGTGCCTGGAGGCCTAATGTAGGAGAGTACGCCAACGAGCAGTACTTC. The J gene is TRBJ2-7, the V gene TRBV30, with D unclear. CDR3 length: 16 residues. Trimming cost V 3 bases and J 5 bases, with 23 bases left between them. Germline V gene sequence: CDR1 GTSNPN, CDR2 SVGIG (reference sequence).

The V and J genes are TRBV10-2 and TRBJ1-1, with D tentatively TRBD1 (5 bases). This CDR3 region has 13 residues. Germline CDR1 is WSHSY and CDR2 is SAAADI. V was shortened by 6 bases and J by 1 base, with 9 bases between the two germline ends. CDR3 in DNA: TGCGCCAGCAGCCCGACAGAGAACACTGAAGCTTTCTTT. As protein: CASSPTENTEAFF.

The rearrangement joins TRBV27 to TRBJ1-1, with D unclear. In germline, CDR1 is MNHEY, CDR2 SMNVEV (reference sequence). This CDR3 spans 14 amino acids. Between the trimmed V and J ends, which lost 0 bases and 2 bases, there was a span of 7 bases. Here the CDR3 DNA reads TGTGCCAGCAGTTTATCACTTTCTAACACTGAAGCTTTCTTT. Its translation: CASSLSLSNTEAFF.

This chain links TRBV11-2 with TRBJ2-2; maybe TRBD1 (6 bases). The germline V gene encodes CDR1 SGHAT and CDR2 FQNNGV. V lost 0 bases, J lost 0 bases, and 14 bases lay in between. CDR3 length: 18 amino acids. CDR3 nucleotide sequence: TGTGCCAGCAGCTTAGATTATGGGGGACAAGCGAACACCGGGGAGCTGTTTTTT. Encoded protein: CASSLDYGGQANTGELFF.

The rearrangement links TRBV7-2 to TRBJ1-4; TRBD1 aligns across 10 bases. The V gene's germline CDR1 is SGHTA and CDR2 FQGNSA. The CDR3 runs 13 residues. J lost 8 bases, V lost 5 bases, and 2 bases had no gene match. The CDR3 sequence: CASSQDRGEKLFF. The DNA of the CDR3 is TGTGCCAGCAGCCAGGACAGGGGGGAAAAACTGTTTTTT.

This chain uses TRBV6-6 with TRBJ2-4; the match to TRBD2 covers 12 bases. The germline CDR1 and CDR2 sequences are MNHNY and SVGAGI (reference sequence). J was trimmed by 0 bases and V by 5 bases; bases with no gene match: 5. This CDR3 is built from 17 residues. CDR3 amino acids: CASSPSGGVLAKNIQYF. The CDR3 DNA sequence: TGTGCCAGCAGTCCTAGCGGGGGGGTTTTAGCCAAAAACATTCAGTACTTC.

The chain uses TRBV7-6 and TRBJ2-7; 12 positions agree with TRBD1. The V segment lost 5 bases and the J segment 2 bases; nucleotides outside the gene matches: 4. Germline values: CDR1 SGHVS, CDR2 FNYEAQ. The CDR3 contains 15 residues. As DNA, the CDR3 is TGTGCCAGCAGCAGGGGACAGGGGGCGACCTACGAGCAGTACTTC. The encoded protein is CASSRGQGATYEQYF.

The chain carries TRBV4-1 and TRBJ2-2; possibly TRBD1 for D (7 bases). The CDR3 is made up of 16 amino acids. Trimming shortened V by 0 bases and J by 6 bases, and 14 bases separated the two germline ends. Germline assignment: CDR1 MGHRA and CDR2 YSYEKL. Here the CDR3 reads CASSQDVDREAGELFF. DNA for the CDR3: TGCGCCAGCAGCCAAGATGTCGACAGGGAGGCCGGGGAGCTGTTTTTT.

The chain recombines TRBV6-5 with TRBJ2-7; D is possibly TRBD2 (5 bases). CDR3 length: 14 amino acids. Germline CDR1 and CDR2: MNHEY and SVGAGI. Between the trimmed V and J ends, which lost 5 bases and 0 bases, there was a span of 11 bases. Written as DNA, the CDR3 is TGTGCCAGCAGTCTCGGGGTAAGCTCCTACGAGCAGTACGTC. It codes for CASSLGVSSYEQYV.

The J gene is TRBJ2-2, the V gene TRBV11-2, with D perhaps TRBD2 (6 bases). Trimming pared 1 base from V and 6 bases from J, leaving 9 bases between. Germline CDR1 SGHAT, CDR2 FQNNGV. This CDR3 comprises 14 residues. In nucleotides, the CDR3 is TGTGCCAGCAGCTTAGTGGGGGGTTCCGGGGAGCTGTTTTTT. Residues: CASSLVGGSGELFF.

This clone came up once. V usage is TRBV29-1 and J usage is TRBJ2-1; D unclear. CDR1 and CDR2 from the germline V gene are SQVTM and ANQGSEA. V lost 0 bases and J lost 10, with 7 bases in between. This CDR3 contains 11 residues. The chain's CDR3 is CSVEDPREQFF. Here the CDR3 DNA reads TGCAGCGTTGAAGATCCCCGGGAGCAGTTCTTC.

V usage is TRBV11-2 and J usage is TRBJ2-1, with 7 bases matching TRBD1. CDR1 and CDR2 (germline): SGHAT, FQNNGV. This CDR3 contains 18 residues. V shed 5 bases, J shed 1 base, and the junction held 14 bases outside the gene matches. CDR3 DNA: TGTGCCAGCAGCCAAACTAGAAAGACAGGGAATTCCTACAATGAGCAGTTCTTC. Translating gives CASSQTRKTGNSYNEQFF.

A few counts support this clone. This rearrangement joins TRBV5-5 to TRBJ2-7; perhaps TRBD1 as D (5 bases). V was cut by 0 bases and J by 0 bases, with 10 bases left in between. CDR1 is SGHKS, CDR2 YYEKEE, per germline (reference sequence). The CDR3 is made up of 15 amino acids. CDR3 DNA sequence: TGTGCCAGCAGCTTGGGTGCCGACAGCTCCTACGAGCAGTACGTC. Translating it yields CASSLGADSSYEQYV.

CDR3 in amino acids: CASSSDLSSYNEQFF. The CDR3 region has the DNA TGTGCCAGCAGCTCAGACCTGAGCTCCTACAATGAGCAGTTCTTC. This chain links TRBV11-3 with TRBJ2-1; D is undetermined. The ends were cut back, 4 bases at V and 0 bases at J, with 10 bases in the middle. From germline, CDR1 is SGHNT and CDR2 YENEEA. The length of the CDR3 is 15 residues.

The chain carries TRBV5-8 and TRBJ1-5; D gene ambiguous. V shed 0 bases and J shed 9 bases, with 7 bases lying between them. The CDR3 contains 12 residues. Germline V gives CDR1 SGHTS, CDR2 YDEGEE. This CDR3 reads CASSLDERPQHF. The CDR3 coding sequence is TGTGCCAGCAGCTTGGATGAGAGGCCCCAGCATTTT.

In regard to this clone: Other DNA sequences from this sample encode an identical CDR3 as well. V and J are TRBV7-2 and TRBJ1-5; 8 nucleotides line up with TRBD1. This CDR3 is built from 14 residues. V gave up 5 bases and J gave up 4 bases; unmatched junction bases: 4. Looked up from germline, CDR1 is SGHTA and CDR2 is FQGNSA. This CDR3 reads CASSLGQGNQPQHF. DNA for the CDR3: TGTGCCAGCAGCCTAGGACAGGGAAATCAGCCCCAGCATTTT.

The chain employs TRBV6-6 and TRBJ1-1; the D is unclear. This CDR3 spans 14 amino acids. V was shortened by 6 bases and J by 1 base, with 12 bases between the two germline ends. Germline V gene lookup returns CDR1 MNHNY and CDR2 SVGAGI (reference sequence). The CDR3 is CASRSPGANTEAFF. CDR3 bases: TGTGCCAGCAGATCTCCGGGAGCGAACACTGAAGCTTTCTTT.

This clone appeared a few times. This chain connects TRBV11-2 to TRBJ2-2; 8 nucleotides line up with TRBD1. CDR3 length: 17 residues. Germline V gene lookup returns CDR1 SGHAT and CDR2 FQNNGV. The V segment lost 6 bases and the J segment 4 bases; nucleotides outside the gene matches: 13. CDR3 nucleotides: TGTGCCAGCAGTCCCCGCCCAGGGGGCGCAGGCACCGGGGAGCTGTTTTTT. Translation: CASSPRPGGAGTGELFF. Complete variable domain (other parts from reference TRBV11-2 and TRBJ2-2): EAGVAQSPRYKIIEKRQSVAFWCNPISGHATLYWYQQILGQGPKLLIQFQNNGVVDDSQLPKDRFSAERLKGVDSTLKIQPAKLEDSAVYLCASSPRPGGAGTGELFFGEGSRLTVL.

The gene calls are TRBV5-4 and TRBJ2-2; tentatively, D is TRBD2 (6 bases). The CDR3 is 15 residues long. V lost 5 bases and J lost 7, with 18 bases in between. Germline CDR1 and CDR2: SGHNT and YYREEE (reference sequence). CDR3 DNA sequence: TGTGCCAGCAGTAAGGGGACCGACGGGGGCGGGGAGCTGTTTTTT. Protein sequence: CASSKGTDGGGELFF.

The V call is TRBV19, the J call TRBJ2-6; 9 bases line up with TRBD1. V shed 6 bases, J shed 3 bases, and the junction held 6 bases outside the gene matches. This CDR3 has 16 amino acids. CDR1 is LNHDA and CDR2 is SQIVND in the germline V gene (reference sequence). The CDR3 DNA is TGTGCCAGTAGCTGGACAGGGGTTGTTGGGGCCAACGTCCTGACTTTC. It codes for CASSWTGVVGANVLTF.

The J gene is TRBJ1-4, the V gene TRBV4-2; D is undetermined. Deletions cut 0 bases from V and 7 bases from J, with 12 bases between. CDR3 length equals 15 residues. Germline V lookup: CDR1 LGHNA, CDR2 YNFKEQ. CDR3: CASSQEAARSEKLFF. The DNA for the CDR3 is TGTGCCAGCAGCCAAGAAGCTGCCCGCTCTGAAAAACTGTTTTTT.

The chain combines TRBV7-9 with TRBJ2-3; 11 bases are a match to TRBD1. V shed 4 bases, J shed 6 bases, and the junction held 3 bases outside the gene matches. Germline CDR1 reads SEHNR; CDR2 reads FQNEAQ (reference sequence). This CDR3 has 14 residues. For the CDR3, the DNA is TGTGCCAGCAGCTCCGGGACAGGGGGGGATACGCAGTATTTT. It encodes CASSSGTGGDTQYF.

This clone was detected once. The chain uses TRBV7-8 and TRBJ1-5, with D unclear. CDR3 size: 15 residues. V was clipped by 1 base and J by 2 bases, with 9 bases between them. In germline, CDR1 is SGHVS, CDR2 FQNEAQ. CDR3 residues: CASSLDLGGNQPQHF. As DNA, the CDR3 is TGTGCCAGCAGCTTAGACCTGGGCGGCAATCAGCCCCAGCATTTT.

The chain employs TRBV18 and TRBJ1-5, with a possible D match to TRBD1 (5 bases). The CDR3 consists of 15 residues. Looked up from germline, CDR1 is KGHSH and CDR2 is LQKENI. V was pared by 3 bases and J by 5 bases, with 14 bases between. The CDR3 DNA sequence: TGTGCCAGCTCACCGGCGACTGGGGGGGATCAGCCCCAGCATTTT. Encoded protein: CASSPATGGDQPQHF.